Listed below are T cell receptor beta chains from one sample, sequenced in a study of CD8+ T cells in alopecia areata. This table comes from immunoSEQ multiplex PCR, and its TCRdb copy is limited to in-frame clones, with some not included. The table lists some 44,000 clones, approximately 92% of them singletons. The sample here was CD8+ T cells sorted from blood, taken at week 24, from a patient treated with tofacitinib. The receptors were sampled from a human donor with alopecia areata. Each CDR3 is given with its conserved first and last residue. A D gene is named only where the DNA matches it firmly. Expanded clones are given a class, and other clones once, few, many or no size at all.

V gene	D gene	J gene	clone size	CDR3 DNA	CDR3 protein
TRBV2	NA	TRBJ2-2	NA	TGTGCCAGCACCTTGACTATAGATAAACCGAACACCGGGGAGCTGTTTTTT	CASTLTIDKPNTGELFF
TRBV29-1	NA	TRBJ2-2	once	TGCAGCGTTGGGTCAGGGAACACCGGGGAGCTGTTTTTT	CSVGSGNTGELFF
TRBV4-3	NA	TRBJ2-6	medium-sized	TGCGCCAGCAGCCAAGAGATCACCTCTGGGGCCAACGTCCTGACTTTC	CASSQEITSGANVLTF
TRBV7-9	TRBD2	TRBJ2-1	NA	TGTGCCAGCAGCCCGGCTAGCGGGGGCCGTTACAATGAGCAGTTCTTC	CASSPASGGRYNEQFF
TRBV7-2	TRBD1	TRBJ2-3	NA	TGTGCCAGCAGCCATGACCGGGACAGGACCACAGATACGCAGTATTTT	CASSHDRDRTTDTQYF
TRBV4-3	NA	TRBJ2-7	NA	TGCGCCAGCAGCCATCTCGCCTACGAGCAGTACTTC	CASSHLAYEQYF
TRBV28	TRBD2	TRBJ2-3	NA	TGTGCCAGCAGTCCCGGGACTAGCGGGATAGATACGCAGTATTTT	CASSPGTSGIDTQYF
TRBV29-1	NA	TRBJ2-3	NA	TGCAGCGTTGAAGGGGGGGCCGGTCGCACAGATACGCAGTATTTT	CSVEGGAGRTDTQYF
TRBV27	NA	TRBJ2-7	NA	TGTGCCAGCAGTCTCGTGGGTGACGAGCAGTACTTC	CASSLVGDEQYF
TRBV7-2	NA	TRBJ2-5	NA	TGTGCCAGCAGTTACCGGACTACCCTCCAAGAGACCCAGTACTTC	CASSYRTTLQETQYF
TRBV7-6	NA	TRBJ2-1	NA	TGTGCCAGCAGCTTAGAGTATGGGGTCTATAAGGGTGAGCAGTTCTTC	CASSLEYGVYKGEQFF
TRBV7-9	TRBD1	TRBJ2-1	NA	TGTGCCAGCTGGGGACAGGGGTATGATAATGAGCAGTTCTTC	CASWGQGYDNEQFF
TRBV27	TRBD2	TRBJ2-3	NA	TGTGCCAGCATCGCTGGACTAGCCCCCTCGGATACGCAGTATTTT	CASIAGLAPSDTQYF
TRBV19	NA	TRBJ2-1	NA	TGTGCCAGTACACTAACGGGGGAGCAGTTCTTC	CASTLTGEQFF
TRBV25-1	NA	TRBJ2-7	once	TGTGCCAGCAGCGACAGCTACGAGCAGTACTTC	CASSDSYEQYF
TRBV29-1	NA	TRBJ2-1	NA	TGCAGCGTTGAAGGCCAAGGGTCCTACAATGAGCAGTTCTTC	CSVEGQGSYNEQFF
TRBV28	NA	TRBJ1-1	NA	TGTGCCAGCAGTTTAGGGGGGACGGTGAACACTGAAGCTTTCTTT	CASSLGGTVNTEAFF
TRBV28	NA	TRBJ2-1	NA	TGTGCCAGCAGTTTCGGTCAGCGTATCAATGAGCAGTTCTTC	CASSFGQRINEQFF
TRBV7-9	NA	TRBJ2-3	NA	TGTGCCAGCAGTTCCGGGGAGACAGATACGCAGTATTTT	CASSSGETDTQYF
TRBV27	TRBD2	TRBJ2-3	NA	TGTGCCAGCAGTTTACTAAGCGGGGGGGCCACAGATACGCAGTATTTT	CASSLLSGGATDTQYF
TRBV7-2	TRBD1	TRBJ1-1	NA	TGTGCCAGCAGCTTACCTTTGACAGGGCTGAACACTGAAGCTTTCTTT	CASSLPLTGLNTEAFF
TRBV29-1	TRBD1	TRBJ2-7	NA	TGCAGCGTTGAACGTCCGGACAGGGGAGACGAGCAGTACTTC	CSVERPDRGDEQYF
TRBV7-6	NA	TRBJ2-5	NA	TGTGCCAGCAGCTTAACCACGTTTGGCGAGACCCAGTACTTC	CASSLTTFGETQYF
TRBV7-2	NA	TRBJ2-3	NA	TGTGCCAGCAGCGTTATTAGCACAGATACGCAGTATTTT	CASSVISTDTQYF
TRBV4-2	NA	TRBJ1-5	NA	TGTGCCAGCAGCCAAGGGCCTAGTTCACTGGCCACTAGCAATCAGCCCCAGCATTTT	CASSQGPSSLATSNQPQHF
TRBV6-5	TRBD1	TRBJ2-7	NA	TGTGCCAGCAGTTACTCGGGACAGGGACACGAGCAGTACTTC	CASSYSGQGHEQYF
TRBV6-1	NA	TRBJ2-7	NA	TGTTCCCTCGAGGGGGGATCCCAGGGAGGCTACGAGCAGTACTTC	CSLEGGSQGGYEQYF
TRBV4-1	TRBD2	TRBJ2-4	once	TGCGCCAGCAGCCAAGCCGCGGCGGGGGTGGAAAACATTCAGTACTTC	CASSQAAAGVENIQYF
TRBV15	NA	TRBJ2-1	NA	TGTGCCACCAGCAGAGTCCCCCTGGTGGGGGAGGAGCAGTTCTTC	CATSRVPLVGEEQFF
TRBV6-4	NA	TRBJ2-2	NA	TGTGCCAGCAGTGAGAATTCAGGGCCCGGGGAGCTGTTTTTT	CASSENSGPGELFF
TRBV27	TRBD2	TRBJ2-5	NA	TGTGCCAGCAGTATTCTAGCGGGGGGTCCTCAAGAGACCCAGTACTTC	CASSILAGGPQETQYF
TRBV7-8	TRBD2	TRBJ2-6	few	TGTGCCAGCAGCTTAAAGCAGGGAGGGAACGTCCTGACTTTC	CASSLKQGGNVLTF
TRBV7-2	TRBD2	TRBJ2-7	NA	TGTGCCAGCAGCGACGGACTAGCGGGGGGTAGCTACGAGCAGTACTTC	CASSDGLAGGSYEQYF
TRBV5-4	NA	TRBJ2-2	NA	TGTGCCAGCAGCTCGGGGACTGCGGAGCTGTTTTTT	CASSSGTAELFF
TRBV5-6	TRBD1	TRBJ2-7	NA	TGTGCCAGCAGCAACGGGACAGGCTGGTACGAGCAGTACTTC	CASSNGTGWYEQYF
TRBV7-9	TRBD2	TRBJ2-7	NA	TGTGCCAGCAGCTCAAGCGGGGGGTACGAGCAGTACTTC	CASSSSGGYEQYF
TRBV11-2	NA	TRBJ2-7	NA	TGTGCCAGCAGCCAGGGCCTTCATAACTCCTACGAGCAGTACTTC	CASSQGLHNSYEQYF
TRBV7-2	NA	TRBJ1-5	NA	TGTGCCAGCACCTCTGACGGTTATAGCAATCAGCCCCAGCATTTT	CASTSDGYSNQPQHF
TRBV29-1	TRBD2	TRBJ2-7	NA	TGCAGCGTTGCTAGCGGGGACTTCTCCTACGAGCAGTACTTC	CSVASGDFSYEQYF
TRBV11-2	NA	TRBJ2-7	NA	TGTGCCAGCAGCTTGGTCGGCGAGCAGTACTTC	CASSLVGEQYF
TRBV27	NA	TRBJ2-1	once	TGTGCCAGCAGTTTAATAGCGACTCTCCTCAATGAGCAGTTCTTC	CASSLIATLLNEQFF
TRBV12-5	NA	TRBJ2-7	NA	TGTGCTAGTGGTTTGGAGGACGAGCAGTACTTC	CASGLEDEQYF
TRBV4-1	NA	TRBJ1-2	NA	TGCGCCAGCAGCCAAGATCGGCAAGTTAACTATGGCTACACCTTC	CASSQDRQVNYGYTF
TRBV29-1	NA	TRBJ2-7	NA	TGCAGCGTCAGACTAGTCCTGGCCTACGAGCAGTACTTC	CSVRLVLAYEQYF